The clone carrying this T cell receptor (beta chain) has just one count. Here immunoSEQ multiplex PCR was the method, and the copy in TCRdb shows in-frame clones only, minus some. The sample includes 70,000 to 85,000 clones, around 81% of them seen just once. CDR1 is SGHRS, CDR2 YFSETQ, per germline. This CDR3 is 15 amino acids long. V shed 4 bases and J 3 bases; nucleotides not matched to a gene: 4. The data derive from a study of blood T cell repertoires in COVID-19. Study at large: Samples came from the United States, Italy and Spain, spanning acute and convalescent COVID-19.

V usage is TRBV5-1 and J usage is TRBJ2-3; the match to TRBD2 covers 11 bases. Specimen: peripheral blood. The receptor comes from a human donor in a cohort sampled during active COVID-19. The CDR3 coding sequence is TGCGCCAGCAGCCCCGTAGCGGGGGGGACAGATACGCAGTATTTT. It yields the protein CASSPVAGGTDTQYF.